The T cell receptor beta chain under discussion was sequenced for a study of T cells in Graves' hyperthyroidism and ophthalmopathy (dated by TCRdb to between 2018 and 2020). At the level of the whole study: Peripheral blood samples were taken at initial diagnosis, before any treatment was given. TCR V-J signatures able to tell the groups apart were searched for in a discovery cohort of about a hundred patients, of whom 40 to 45 had Graves' ophthalmopathy and about 60 had stable Graves' hyperthyroidism. Prospective prediction of ophthalmopathy was tested in an independent validation cohort of approximately 19 hyperthyroidism patients and some 17 patients who later progressed to ophthalmopathy. For training and testing, the 80 to 100 patients in the discovery cohort were randomly divided in a 7:3 ratio. In addition, the study compared T-cell repertoires in thyroid tissue and in blood from roughly six Graves' hyperthyroidism patients. After blood sampling, hyperthyroidism patients were treated with methimazole at a starting dose of 30 mg daily, and ophthalmopathy patients were treated with high-dose intravenous methylprednisolone. According to the paper, TCR Vbeta CDR3 sequencing was carried out on more than 120 peripheral blood samples, which came from fewer than 50 ophthalmopathy, 70 to 80 hyperthyroidism and approximately 17 progressor patients. Overall results and qualifications from the work: Ophthalmopathy was separated from stable hyperthyroidism by a 13 V-J signature model, with just over 85% sensitivity and about 81% specificity obtained in cross-validation and 80%/75% obtained in testing. No statistical method was used to set the sample size in advance, and investigators knew the group allocation. In validation, progression to ophthalmopathy was predicted by the model with roughly 71% sensitivity and around 76% specificity, a median of roughly 6.4 months before onset. Blood samples also contained most of the expanded thyroid clonotypes (frequency above 0.001), which suggests that blood repertoires may reflect thyroid immune responses.

This clonotype occurred a few times. Its binding antigen is unknown. Base quality data are lacking; no much larger clone is found one base away. TCR beta CDR3 regions were amplified from RNA transcripts. The TCR CDR3 was subjected to a first round of RT-PCR using the HTBI primer set and the Qiagen OneStep RT-PCR kit. The libraries were constructed in a second round of multiplex PCR and then size-selected and purified. Sequencing of the libraries was done on an Illumina HiSeq2000 using paired-end 100 bp reads. Per the authors' processing: SOAPnuke was used to process the raw data, with reads discarded if the reads contained adapters or uncalled bases, had a mean Phred below 15, or lacked an exact constant-primer or identifier match. COPE v1.2.5 was used to merge the high-quality paired reads, and each unique nucleotide sequence was defined as a clonotype. MiTCR v1.1 was used to align clonotypes to the IMGT TRBV, TRBD and TRBJ reference segments. Analysis was restricted to V-J combinations with a frequency above 0.0001, which covered roughly 99% of repertoires. The TCS score was defined as F50 (clonal expansion) divided by E x V (chaos), with BLOSUM62-based TCRdist calculated between CDR3 peptides within each V-J. Welch's t-statistics and random forest reduced several hundred V-J features to roughly 13, which were used in a naive Bayes classifier (R e1071). The public reads were run again by TCRdb, first through fastp at Q25 and then through MiXCR, and only productive beta chains were kept. CDR3 protein duplicates are merged, each entry listing the most common genes and DNA. The V and J calls follow TCRdb's processing rather than the paper's. The sample includes about 200,000 distinct CDR3 sequences, with 17% observed a single time. The top ten clones comprise around 52% of the sample.

Sequences MGHDK (CDR1) and SYGVNS (CDR2) are obtained from the germline V gene. The CDR3 sequence holds 15 residues, the cysteine and phenylalanine included. Left in the record is the CDR3 DNA by itself, 45 bases read in frame from the first base. V was cut back by 3 bases and J by 7 bases, leaving a gap of 13 bases between them. Stable Graves' hyperthyroidism was defined as the absence of progression to ophthalmopathy over 18 months of follow-up. Hyperthyroidism patients were aged 18 to 65 years and newly diagnosed, with disease duration of less than 2 months. The study excluded patients with uncontrolled infections, other autoimmune diseases, pregnancy or lactation. Diagnoses were based on clinical symptoms, serum thyroxine and TRAb, thyroid ultrasound and orbital computed tomography. Ficoll-Paque density gradient centrifugation was used to isolate PBMCs from around 10 ml of fresh peripheral blood. Trizol reagent was used to extract total RNA, and RNA quality was then checked on an Agilent 2100 Bioanalyzer.

Input material: blood. The receptor comes from a man over 45 with Graves' hyperthyroidism. The rearrangement combines TRBV25-1 with TRBJ1-6; perhaps TRBD1 is the D gene, with 6 bases matching. The encoded CDR3 is CASSDSTGYNSPLHF. DNA sequence: TGTGCCAGCAGTGACTCAACAGGGTACAATTCACCCCTCCACTTT. The CDR3, completed at both ends by the reference TRBV25-1 and TRBJ1-6 genes, gives the full variable domain EADIYQTPRYLVIGTGKKITLECSQTMGHDKMYWYQQDPGMELHLIHYSYGVNSTEKGDLSSESTVSRIRTEHFPLTLESARPSHTSQYLCASSDSTGYNSPLHFGNGTRLTVT.